These 22 T cell receptor beta chains were sequenced from one sample in a study of early T cells in non-severe SARS-CoV-2 infection. From the 5' RACE reads, TCRdb called clonotypes with MiXCR, one entry per CDR3 protein. Of approximately 69,000 distinct CDR3 sequences listed, about 10% are singletons. The material sequenced was whole blood. Receptors were obtained from an adult who was a healthcare worker with PCR-confirmed SARS-CoV-2 infection or an uninfected control (not recorded which).

The V gene is TRBV9, the J gene TRBJ1-1; TRBD1 might be the D (6 bases). Germline values: CDR1 SGDLS, CDR2 YYNGEE. The CDR3 runs to 13 residues. Trimming shortened V by 4 bases and J by 6 bases, and 13 bases separated the two germline ends. CDR3 sequence: CASSTSRGSEAFF. The CDR3 DNA reads TGTGCCAGCAGCACAAGCAGGGGTTCTGAAGCTTTCTTT.

This clonotype showed up many times. V is TRBV6-2 or TRBV6-3 and J is TRBJ1-5; no firm D call. Trimming left V 7 bases short and J 6 bases short, with 7 bases between. Germline CDR1 MNHEY, CDR2 SVGEGT. The CDR3 loop spans 11 amino acids. CDR3 coding DNA: TGTGCCAGCAAGGACGGTCAGCCCCAGCATTTT. Encoded protein: CASKDGQPQHF.

The chain uses TRBV27 and TRBJ1-2; D is perhaps TRBD1 (6 bases). The CDR3 consists of 15 residues. Germline V CDR1 and CDR2: MNHEY, SMNVEV (reference sequence). The germline V and J ends were trimmed by 3 bases and 4 bases, with 15 bases remaining between them. For the CDR3, the DNA is TGTGCCAGCAGTTTTCTGGGGAAGGGGGGCTATGGCTACACCTTC. Translated, it gives CASSFLGKGGYGYTF.

This sequence joins TRBV10-3 and TRBJ2-7; D not resolved. The germline V gene has CDR1 ENHRY and CDR2 SYGVKD. The CDR3 covers 13 residues. V dropped 3 bases and J dropped 0 bases, with 6 bases sitting between them. The CDR3 DNA reads TGTGCCATCAGTGAAGGTAGCTCCTACGAGCAGTACTTC. It translates to CAISEGSSYEQYF.

The chain joins TRBV24-1 to TRBJ2-1; possible D gene TRBD1, 5 bases. Germline V CDR1 and CDR2: KGHDR, SFDVKD. This CDR3 is built from 14 residues. V dropped 6 bases and J dropped 5 bases, with 13 bases sitting between them. The CDR3 bases are TGTGCCACCAGTTTAACAGGCCGAGACAATGAGCAGTTCTTC. Encoded protein: CATSLTGRDNEQFF.

This clonotype showed up many times. The CDR3 sequence is CASSLRLAEYQETQYF. CDR3 DNA: TGTGCCAGCAGCCTTCGACTAGCGGAATACCAAGAGACCCAGTACTTC. The chain uses TRBV7-2 and TRBJ2-5; TRBD2 matches 9 bases. The germline V gene encodes CDR1 SGHTA and CDR2 FQGNSA. The CDR3 consists of 16 residues. V gave up 5 bases and J gave up 0 bases; unmatched junction bases: 7.

The chain employs TRBV7-9 and TRBJ2-7; 9 nucleotides agree with TRBD2. V dropped 5 bases and J dropped 5; count of bases not matched to a gene: 13. CDR1 is SEHNR, CDR2 FQNEAQ, per germline (reference sequence). This CDR3 is built from 16 residues. The CDR3 reads CASSPTAGGLAHEQYF. CDR3 in DNA: TGTGCCAGCAGCCCCACGGCAGGGGGACTAGCCCACGAGCAGTACTTC.

The table lists this clonotype with a few counts. The chain recombines TRBV10-3 with TRBJ2-3; D possibly corresponds to TRBD2 (6 bases). Between the trimmed V and J ends, which lost 6 bases and 4 bases, there was a span of 11 bases. The CDR3 loop spans 13 amino acids. Germline V gives CDR1 ENHRY, CDR2 SYGVKD. For the CDR3, the DNA is TGTGCCATCAGCGGGGACTTCGCAGATACGCAGTATTTT. Encoded protein: CAISGDFADTQYF.

This clonotype was found many times. The V and J genes are TRBV9 and TRBJ2-7, with D perhaps TRBD1 (6 bases). The CDR3 length is 16 residues. Trimming pared 4 bases from V and 2 bases from J, leaving 19 bases between. In germline, CDR1 is SGDLS, CDR2 YYNGEE. The CDR3 DNA sequence: TGTGCCAGCAGCCCGCGGACAGATTCTGGGGCCTACGAGCAGTACTTC. It translates to CASSPRTDSGAYEQYF.

In this sample, this clonotype turned up many times. The DNA for the CDR3 is TGCAGCGTTTCCCAGACCGGGACGGGGGCCTACGAGCAGTACTTC. Its translation: CSVSQTGTGAYEQYF. The chain couples TRBV29-1 to TRBJ2-7, with TRBD2 as a possible D gene (6 bases). The CDR3 is 15 amino acids. Germline V gene lookup returns CDR1 SQVTM and CDR2 ANQGSEA. The V gene lost 5 bases and the J gene lost 2 bases, with 19 bases spanning the gap.

This clonotype was seen at least ten times. The chain is built from TRBV11-2 and TRBJ2-1; perhaps D is TRBD1 or TRBD2 (6 bases each). Per germline, CDR1 SGHAT and CDR2 FQNNGV. The CDR3 is 17 residues long. Trimming took 0 bases from V and 5 from J, leaving 17 bases between them. Here the CDR3 reads CASSLEGGTVWDNEQFF. The CDR3 DNA is TGTGCCAGCAGCTTAGAGGGGGGCACCGTTTGGGACAATGAGCAGTTCTTC.

The chain uses TRBV27 and TRBJ2-7, with D possibly being TRBD2 (6 bases). The V end lost 3 bases, the J end lost 3 bases, and 12 bases lay between the germline ends. Germline V gene data show CDR1 as MNHEY and CDR2 as SMNVEV (reference sequence). CDR3 size: 14 residues. The CDR3 protein is CASSFRGLHYEQYF. The CDR3 DNA is TGTGCCAGCAGTTTCCGGGGACTGCACTACGAGCAGTACTTC.

This clonotype was observed many times. The chain couples TRBV18 to TRBJ1-3; D gene ambiguous. V was pared by 3 bases and J by 2 bases, with 11 bases between. Per the germline V gene, CDR1 is KGHSH and CDR2 is LQKENI. The CDR3 extends over 15 amino acids. CDR3 in amino acids: CASSPQRAPGNTIYF. DNA of the CDR3: TGTGCCAGCTCACCGCAGAGGGCCCCTGGAAACACCATATATTTT.

The chain couples TRBV27 to TRBJ2-1, with D tentatively TRBD2 (6 bases). Per the germline V gene, CDR1 is MNHEY and CDR2 is SMNVEV (reference sequence). This CDR3 spans 14 amino acids. V was cut by 1 base and J by 12 bases, with 16 bases left in between. The CDR3 DNA reads as TGTGCCAGCAGTTTATTTTTTCGGGTCGGGGGGCAGTTCTTC. Translated, it gives CASSLFFRVGGQFF.

This clonotype showed up just a few times. The chain combines TRBV6-2 or TRBV6-3 with TRBJ1-5; D is ambiguous. The germline gives CDR1 MNHEY, CDR2 SVGEGT. CDR3 length: 14 amino acids. Trimming shortened V by 6 bases and J by 7 bases, and 16 bases separated the two germline ends. CDR3 sequence reads: CASRSAGDWQPQHF. In nucleotides, the CDR3 is TGTGCCAGCAGATCAGCGGGAGACTGGCAGCCCCAGCATTTT.

The rearrangement joins TRBV11-2 to TRBJ1-2; 11 bases agree with TRBD1. Germline CDR1 reads SGHAT; CDR2 reads FQNNGV. The CDR3 loop spans 13 amino acids. V shed 6 bases, J shed 8 bases, and the junction held 5 bases outside the gene matches. The CDR3 DNA reads as TGTGCCAGCAGTCCGGACAGGGGGCCCGGCTACACCTTC. This codes for CASSPDRGPGYTF.

In its sample, this clonotype was seen many times. This rearrangement joins TRBV10-1 to TRBJ2-3; no clear D. Trimming stripped 5 bases from V and 0 bases from J, with 12 bases between. CDR3 size: 15 residues. Germline loops: CDR1 WNHNN, CDR2 SYGVQD (reference sequence). The CDR3 DNA reads TGCGCCAGCAGTAAGAACCCTACTAGCACAGATACGCAGTATTTT. Translating gives CASSKNPTSTDTQYF.

This clonotype was counted at least ten times. The J gene is TRBJ1-2, the V gene TRBV24-1; D gene uncertain. The V and J ends lost 7 bases and 3 bases respectively, with 5 bases between them. The CDR3 has 11 residues. The germline CDR1 and CDR2 sequences are KGHDR and SFDVKD. The CDR3 region has the DNA TGTGCCACCAGCGACGACTATGGCTACACCTTC. Translating it yields CATSDDYGYTF.

The chain uses TRBV5-1 and TRBJ2-7; D call uncertain. Per the germline V gene, CDR1 is SGHRS and CDR2 is YFSETQ. Trimming removed 5 bases from V and 0 bases from J, with 9 bases in between. This CDR3 comprises 13 residues. In nucleotides, the CDR3 is TGCGCCAGCAGTGGGTTAAACTCCTACGAGCAGTACTTC. The encoded protein is CASSGLNSYEQYF. The full variable domain, its missing parts supplied by reference TRBV5-1 and TRBJ2-7, is KAGVTQTPRYLIKTRGQQVTLSCSPISGHRSVSWYQQTPGQGLQFLFEYFSETQRNKGNFPGRFSGRQFSNSRSEMNVSTLELGDSALYLCASSGLNSYEQYFGPGTRLTVT.

The genes are TRBV24-1 and TRBJ2-2, with no clear D. CDR1 and CDR2 (germline): KGHDR, SFDVKD. The V and J ends lost 3 bases and 0 bases respectively, with 7 bases between them. This CDR3 region has 15 residues. The CDR3 DNA follows: TGTGCCACCAGTGATACTACAGCGAACACCGGGGAGCTGTTTTTT. Translation gives CATSDTTANTGELFF.

This clonotype was seen repeatedly, ten times or more. The genes are TRBV3-1 and TRBJ2-3, with 8 bases identical to TRBD1. The CDR3 length is 14 residues. After removal of 4 bases from V and 4 bases from J, the junction contained 4 bases not matched to a gene. The V gene's germline CDR1 is LGHDT and CDR2 YNNKEL (reference sequence). The CDR3 protein is CASSRATGADTQYF. The CDR3 coding sequence is TGTGCCAGCAGCCGAGCGACAGGGGCAGATACGCAGTATTTT.

V usage is TRBV5-1 and J usage is TRBJ1-1, with a possible D match to TRBD1 (5 bases). The germline CDR1 and CDR2 sequences are SGHRS and YFSETQ. Trimming cost V 0 bases and J 4 bases, with 10 bases left between them. The CDR3 sequence is 14 residues long. The CDR3 loop is CASSLGDSTTEAFF. The CDR3 DNA follows: TGCGCCAGCAGCTTGGGCGACAGTACCACTGAAGCTTTCTTT.